This T cell receptor (delta chain) originates from a study of gamma-delta chains in newborns, infants, children. CDR3 length equals 16 residues. V lost 2 bases and J lost 3; bases outside the gene matches: 6. From germline, CDR1 is GEAIGNYY and CDR2 EKD. TCRdb processed the reads again with the CATT caller. The sample has around 5,000 delta-chain clones, about 15% seen once. By share of the sample, this clone is medium-sized. This chain joins TRDV2 and TRDJ1; 12 nucleotides align to TRDD3. The clonotype originates from a child who was a newborn, infant or young child, either healthy, febrile or measles-vaccinated (not recorded which). The input for sequencing was blood, taken at baseline. The CDR3 here is CACDNLGDTVADKLIF. For the CDR3, the DNA is TGTGCCTGTGACAACCTGGGGGATACGGTCGCCGATAAACTCATCTTT.